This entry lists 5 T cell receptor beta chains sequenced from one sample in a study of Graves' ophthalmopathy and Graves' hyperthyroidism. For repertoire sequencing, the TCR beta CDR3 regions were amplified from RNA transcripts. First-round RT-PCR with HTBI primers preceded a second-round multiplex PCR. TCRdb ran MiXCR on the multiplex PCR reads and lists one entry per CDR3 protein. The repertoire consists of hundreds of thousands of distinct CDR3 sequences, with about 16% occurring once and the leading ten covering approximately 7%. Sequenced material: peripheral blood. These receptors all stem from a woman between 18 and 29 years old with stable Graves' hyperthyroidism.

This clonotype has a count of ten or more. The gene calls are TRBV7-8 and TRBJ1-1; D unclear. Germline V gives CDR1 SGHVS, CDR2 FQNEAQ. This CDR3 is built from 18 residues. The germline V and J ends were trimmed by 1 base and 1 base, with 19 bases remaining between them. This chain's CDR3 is CASSLVFAFGVANTEAFF. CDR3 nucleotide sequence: TGTGCCAGCAGCTTAGTCTTCGCGTTCGGGGTCGCGAACACTGAAGCTTTCTTT.

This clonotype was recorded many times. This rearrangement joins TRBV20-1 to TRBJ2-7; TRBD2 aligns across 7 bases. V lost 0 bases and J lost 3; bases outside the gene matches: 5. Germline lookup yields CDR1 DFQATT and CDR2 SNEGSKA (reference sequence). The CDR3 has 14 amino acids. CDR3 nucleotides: TGCAGTGCTAGAGATGGCGGGGGAAACTACGAGCAGTACTTC. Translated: CSARDGGGNYEQYF.

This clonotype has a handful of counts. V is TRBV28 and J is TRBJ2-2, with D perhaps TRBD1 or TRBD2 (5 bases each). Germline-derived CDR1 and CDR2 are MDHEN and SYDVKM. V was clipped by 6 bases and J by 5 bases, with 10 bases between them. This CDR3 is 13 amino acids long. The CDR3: CASRRGETGELFF. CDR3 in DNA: TGTGCCAGCAGGAGGGGAGAGACCGGGGAGCTGTTTTTT.

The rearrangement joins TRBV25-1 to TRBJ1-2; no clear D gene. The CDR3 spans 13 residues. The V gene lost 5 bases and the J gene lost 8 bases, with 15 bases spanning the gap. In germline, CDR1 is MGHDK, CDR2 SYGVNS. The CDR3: CASSSTGMEGYTF. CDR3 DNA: TGTGCCAGCAGTTCTACTGGGATGGAAGGCTACACCTTC.

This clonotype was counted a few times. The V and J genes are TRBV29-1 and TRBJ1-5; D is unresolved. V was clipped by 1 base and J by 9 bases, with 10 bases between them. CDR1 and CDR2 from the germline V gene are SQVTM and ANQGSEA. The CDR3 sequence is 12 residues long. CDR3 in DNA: TGCAGCGTTGAAGGGCCCACGGGGCCCCAGCATTTT. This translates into CSVEGPTGPQHF.